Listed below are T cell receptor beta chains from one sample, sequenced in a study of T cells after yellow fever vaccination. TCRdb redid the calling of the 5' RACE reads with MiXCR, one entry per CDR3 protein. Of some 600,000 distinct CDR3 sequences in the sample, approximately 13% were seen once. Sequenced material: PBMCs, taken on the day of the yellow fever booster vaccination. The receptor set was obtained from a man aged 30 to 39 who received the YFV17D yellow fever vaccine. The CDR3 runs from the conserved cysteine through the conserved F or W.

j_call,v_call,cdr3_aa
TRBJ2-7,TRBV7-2,CASTLAGTGSEQYF
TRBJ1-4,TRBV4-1,CASSHEGEKLFF
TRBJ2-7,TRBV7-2,CASSVDGLFYEQYF
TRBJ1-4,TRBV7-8,CASSWLRNEKLFF
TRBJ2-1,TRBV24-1,CATSDTGTGRMDEQFF
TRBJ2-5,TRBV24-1,CATSATPDLGETQYF
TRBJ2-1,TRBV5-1,CASSLASGSAFEQFF
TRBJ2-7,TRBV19,CASSIPGLAYEQYF
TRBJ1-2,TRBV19,CASSTPDRASGYTF
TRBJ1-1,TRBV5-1,CASSSTGLNTEAFF
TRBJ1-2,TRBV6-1,CASSERGKDGYTF
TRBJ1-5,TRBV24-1,CATSGGNSNQPQHF
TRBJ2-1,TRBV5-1,CASSIPGLQNNEQFF
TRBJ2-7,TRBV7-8,CASSFHSGTSGTYEQYF
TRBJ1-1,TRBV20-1,CSAVAGHGNTEAFF
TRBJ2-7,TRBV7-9,CASSLAQGHRTYEQYF
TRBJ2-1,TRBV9,CASSDPSGDYNEQFF
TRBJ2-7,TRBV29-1,CSGAWGTGKGEQYF
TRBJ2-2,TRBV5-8,CASQIWTAITGELFF
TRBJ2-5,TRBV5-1,CASSLEDRRETQYF
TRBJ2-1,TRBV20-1,CSAQDSAGGGYNEQFF
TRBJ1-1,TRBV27,CASSPGQGARTEAFF
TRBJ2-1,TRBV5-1,CASSVVPPLAGGHTYNEQFF
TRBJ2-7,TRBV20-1,CSAGRSGSMTEQYF
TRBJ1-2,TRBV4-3,CASSQDMQGSNYGYTF
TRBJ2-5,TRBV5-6,CASSLRLLGGETQYF
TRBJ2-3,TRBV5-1,CASSLGSSGKTDTQYF
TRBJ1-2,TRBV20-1,CSGDLNYGYTF
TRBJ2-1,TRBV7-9,CASSSDSSSSYNEQFF
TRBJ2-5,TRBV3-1,CASSPLLAGETQYF
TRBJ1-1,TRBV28,CASSPPDRFTEAFF
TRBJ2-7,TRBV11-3,CASSPNSGTFHEQYF
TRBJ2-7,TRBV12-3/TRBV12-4,CASTEDSSYEQYF
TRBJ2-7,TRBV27,CASSLSARLVGHEQYF
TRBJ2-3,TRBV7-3,CASSSFLRTDTQYF
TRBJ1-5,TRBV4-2,CASSQGRDIYQPQHF
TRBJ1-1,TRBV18,CASSPLGPNTEAFF
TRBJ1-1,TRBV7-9,CASSLGETGRGEAFF
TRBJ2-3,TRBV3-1,CASSPTLEDTQYF
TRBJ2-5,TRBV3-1,CASSPGAGRETQYF
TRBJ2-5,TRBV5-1,CASSYRTSGSQETQYF
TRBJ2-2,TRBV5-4,CASSGGTVMTGELFF
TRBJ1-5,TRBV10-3,CAISERENQPQHF
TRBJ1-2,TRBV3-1,CASSLRLDRGYGYTF
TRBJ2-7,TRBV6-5,CASSYAPGQGPYEQYF
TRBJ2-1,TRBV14,CASSQDLSGRTLAFF
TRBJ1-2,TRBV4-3,CASSQLQGTRYGYTF
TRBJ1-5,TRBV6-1,CASSPFGTGGETQHF
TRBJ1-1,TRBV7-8,CASSPWTDLTEAFF
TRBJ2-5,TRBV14,CASSQGEVRAQYF
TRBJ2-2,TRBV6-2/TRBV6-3,CASRRTGVTGELFF